The 32 T cell receptor beta chains reported below all come from one sample, sequenced in a study of blood T cell repertoires in COVID-19. Clones were read by immunoSEQ multiplex PCR, and TCRdb kept only the in-frame ones, dropping some. The sample has roughly 27,000 clones, over 75% seen once. The sequenced sample consisted of peripheral blood. Every receptor here comes from a human donor in a cohort sampled during active COVID-19.

This sequence joins TRBV4-2 and TRBJ2-7; D may be TRBD1 (6 bases). This CDR3 region has 13 residues. Trimming stripped 3 bases from V and 3 bases from J, with 9 bases between. Germline lookup yields CDR1 LGHNA and CDR2 YNFKEQ. The CDR3 sequence: CASSHAGVYEQYF. The CDR3 DNA is TGTGCCAGCAGCCATGCAGGGGTCTACGAGCAGTACTTC.

The sample holds one count of this clone. V and J are TRBV7-3 and TRBJ2-7; unclear D gene. V shed 2 bases and J shed 0 bases, with 8 bases lying between them. The CDR3 extends over 14 amino acids. CDR1 is SGHTA, CDR2 FQGTGA, per germline. CDR3 residues: CASSLSSISYEQYF. CDR3 DNA sequence: TGTGCCAGCAGCTTATCGAGCATCTCCTACGAGCAGTACTTC.

V gene TRBV7-2 combines with J gene TRBJ2-7; 13 bases align to TRBD2. CDR1 is SGHTA, CDR2 FQGNSA, per germline. V was clipped by 6 bases and J by 2 bases; unmatched bases: 4. The CDR3 consists of 15 residues. The CDR3 is CASSPTSGGTYEQYF. The CDR3 coding sequence is TGTGCCAGCAGTCCGACTAGCGGGGGGACCTACGAGCAGTACTTC.

This clone came up once. The germline gene is not matched at one end of the junction; a read error may be the cause. The CDR3 DNA reads as TGCGCCAGCAGCTTGGGGGAGGACAGGGGGACGGAGCGGTTCTTC. Protein product: CASSLGEDRGTERFF. V is TRBV5-1 and J is TRBJ2-1; 10 nucleotides agree with TRBD1. This CDR3 comprises 15 residues. Germline V lookup: CDR1 SGHRS, CDR2 YFSETQ. Full variable domain (outside the CDR3, taken from reference TRBV5-1 and TRBJ2-1): KAGVTQTPRYLIKTRGQQVTLSCSPISGHRSVSWYQQTPGQGLQFLFEYFSETQRNKGNFPGRFSGRQFSNSRSEMNVSTLELGDSALYLCASSLGEDRGTERFFGPGTRLTVL.

This chain joins TRBV7-3 and TRBJ2-7, with 7 bases aligning to TRBD1. V trimming: 1 base; J trimming: 1 base; junction bases outside the gene matches: 4. Germline V CDR1 and CDR2: SGHTA, FQGTGA. The length of the CDR3 is 15 residues. The CDR3 is CASSLMDRTSYEQYF. As DNA, the CDR3 is TGTGCCAGCAGCTTAATGGACAGGACGTCCTACGAGCAGTACTTC.

The sample holds one count of this clone. V is TRBV18 and J is TRBJ1-1; D may be TRBD1 (5 bases). Germline-derived CDR1 and CDR2 are KGHSH and LQKENI. Trimming removed 2 bases at V and 3 bases at J, with 10 bases between. The CDR3 loop spans 14 amino acids. The CDR3 DNA reads as TGTGCCAGCTCACCATCAGGGCCTGACACTGAAGCTTTCTTT. Translated, it gives CASSPSGPDTEAFF.

This sequence joins TRBV29-1 and TRBJ2-3, with 15 bases lining up with TRBD2. Germline assignment: CDR1 SQVTM and CDR2 ANQGSEA. Trimming took 6 bases from V and 0 from J; bases not matched to a gene: 4. This CDR3 comprises 16 residues. The CDR3 here is CSVTGTSGGSTDTQYF. The CDR3, as DNA: TGCAGCGTGACCGGGACTAGCGGGGGGAGCACAGATACGCAGTATTTT.

The chain has TRBV11-2 and TRBJ2-7; 10 bases are shared with TRBD2. Germline V CDR1 and CDR2: SGHAT, FQNNGV. This CDR3 spans 16 amino acids. The J segment lost 3 bases and the V segment lost 5 bases, leaving 10 bases of the junction unmatched. The CDR3 bases are TGTGCCAGCAGCCAGCTCCCCAGCGGGGGGGACTACGAGCAGTACTTC. It specifies CASSQLPSGGDYEQYF.

The table lists this clone with a count of one. The chain links TRBV3-1 (or the pseudogene TRBV3-2) to TRBJ2-2; TRBD2 matches at 10 bases. This CDR3 contains 17 residues. V shed 0 bases and J 6 bases; nucleotides not matched to a gene: 7. Germline lookup yields CDR1 LGHDT and CDR2 YNNKEL (reference sequence). The CDR3 sequence is CASSQDPQAGGPGELFF. As DNA, the CDR3 is TGTGCCAGCAGCCAAGATCCCCAAGCGGGGGGGCCCGGGGAGCTGTTTTTT.

V usage is TRBV14 and J usage is TRBJ2-5; 8 bases are shared with TRBD1. CDR1 and CDR2 (germline): SGHDN, FVKESK. The CDR3 is 14 amino acids. Germline trimming cut 4 bases from V and 1 base from J; bases unmatched to any gene: 2. CDR3 DNA: TGTGCCAGCAGCCTGACAGGGGCCCAAGAGACCCAGTACTTC. It codes for CASSLTGAQETQYF.

The chain carries TRBV7-9 and TRBJ2-3, with 8 positions matching TRBD2. CDR3 length: 13 residues. After removal of 7 bases from V and 5 bases from J, the junction contained 5 bases not matched to a gene. Germline loops: CDR1 SEHNR, CDR2 FQNEAQ (reference sequence). The CDR3 DNA reads TGTGCCAGCACCCCCCGGGGGGGAGATACGCAGTATTTT. It specifies CASTPRGGDTQYF.

The rearrangement uses TRBV4-1 and TRBJ2-5; possible D gene TRBD2, 6 bases. Trimming removed 6 bases at V and 5 bases at J, with 22 bases between. The CDR3 runs to 16 residues. Per the germline V gene, CDR1 is MGHRA and CDR2 is YSYEKL. CDR3 bases: TGCGCCAGCAGTACCGGGAGCGCCGACGCTTGGGAGACCCAGTACTTC. Translated, it gives CASSTGSADAWETQYF.

This clone was picked up one time. The chain carries TRBV5-6 and TRBJ1-6, with D possibly matching TRBD1 (5 bases). Trimming took 5 bases from V and 0 from J, leaving 15 bases between them. CDR3 length equals 17 residues. Germline V gene data show CDR1 as SGHDT and CDR2 as YYEEEE. The CDR3 nucleotides read TGTGCCAGCAGTATGGGGGGGACTAGCTCCTATAATTCACCCCTCCACTTT. This encodes CASSMGGTSSYNSPLHF.

This clone has more than one count but fewer than ten. The V call is TRBV6-5, the J call TRBJ2-7; TRBD1 is a possible D gene (5 bases). CDR1 and CDR2 (germline): MNHEY, SVGAGI. V lost 3 bases, J lost 2 bases, and 8 bases lay in between. This CDR3 is built from 13 residues. The CDR3 DNA reads as TGTGCCAGCAGTTATCGGACACCCTACGAGCAGTACTTC. Protein: CASSYRTPYEQYF.

The chain has TRBV19 and TRBJ1-6, with a tentative D call TRBD1 (5 bases). Germline V lookup: CDR1 LNHDA, CDR2 SQIVND (reference sequence). The CDR3 has 15 amino acids. Trimming left V 6 bases short and J 4 bases short, with 13 bases between. The CDR3 sequence: CASSRPTVYNSPLHF. DNA of the CDR3: TGTGCCAGTAGCCGACCGACAGTTTATAATTCACCCCTCCACTTT.

The rearrangement joins TRBV9 to TRBJ2-2; perhaps TRBD2 as D (5 bases). This CDR3 is 15 amino acids long. Germline V lookup: CDR1 SGDLS, CDR2 YYNGEE. V dropped 0 bases and J dropped 1 base, with 7 bases sitting between them. The CDR3 DNA sequence: TGTGCCAGCAGCGTAGATCGGGGGAACACCGGGGAGCTGTTTTTT. It specifies CASSVDRGNTGELFF.

The chain combines TRBV27 with TRBJ2-7; 10 positions agree with TRBD2. This CDR3 is 16 amino acids long. With V trimmed by 4 bases and J by 7 bases, 13 bases remained unmatched. Germline values: CDR1 MNHEY, CDR2 SMNVEV (reference sequence). The CDR3 DNA reads as TGTGCCAGCAGTTATAAACTAGCGGGAACCCTGGGGGAGCAGTACTTC. Encoded protein: CASSYKLAGTLGEQYF.

The chain couples TRBV9 to TRBJ1-2, with D unresolved. Germline V gives CDR1 SGDLS, CDR2 YYNGEE. The CDR3 is 13 residues long. Trimming took off 1 base at V and 8 bases at J, with 12 bases between the two ends. The CDR3 DNA reads TGTGCCAGCAGCGTACGCCCCGACGGGGGCTACACCTTC. Translated: CASSVRPDGGYTF.

The J gene is TRBJ2-1, the V gene TRBV28, with 9 bases lining up with TRBD1. V lost 3 bases and J lost 8; bases outside the gene matches: 17. The CDR3 has 18 residues. The germline V gene has CDR1 MDHEN and CDR2 SYDVKM. This chain's CDR3 is CASSFLLGGQGKGDEQFF. In DNA, the CDR3 is TGTGCCAGCAGTTTTTTACTCGGGGGACAGGGAAAAGGCGATGAGCAGTTCTTC.

J is TRBJ2-2 and V is TRBV7-2; a possible D gene is TRBD1 (5 bases). V dropped 2 bases and J dropped 5 bases, with 18 bases sitting between them. From germline, CDR1 is SGHTA and CDR2 FQGNSA. The CDR3 length is 17 residues. The CDR3 is CASSLSFRQGGTGELFF. Written as DNA, the CDR3 is TGTGCCAGCAGCTTAAGCTTTCGGCAGGGTGGGACCGGGGAGCTGTTTTTT.

The V and J genes are TRBV9 and TRBJ1-2; TRBD1 might be the D (6 bases). The CDR3 consists of 19 residues. Germline CDR1 and CDR2: SGDLS and YYNGEE. The germline V and J ends were trimmed by 1 base and 3 bases, with 25 bases remaining between them. The CDR3 protein is CASSVNPLGAGALDYGYTF. The CDR3 coding sequence is TGTGCCAGCAGCGTAAATCCCCTCGGAGCAGGGGCACTGGACTATGGCTACACCTTC.

The chain joins TRBV6-4 to TRBJ2-1, with 8 bases fitting TRBD2. With V trimmed by 6 bases and J by 6 bases, 10 bases remained unmatched. The CDR3 extends over 15 amino acids. Germline V gene lookup returns CDR1 MRHNA and CDR2 SNTAGT. CDR3 in amino acids: CASRGGSGGTNEQFF. CDR3 nucleotides: TGTGCCAGCAGGGGCGGGAGCGGGGGCACCAATGAGCAGTTCTTC.

The chain employs TRBV6-6 and TRBJ1-1; D uncertain. V gave up 6 bases and J gave up 2 bases, with 7 bases separating them. Looked up from germline, CDR1 is MNHNY and CDR2 is SVGAGI (reference sequence). This CDR3 region has 12 residues. CDR3 nucleotides: TGTGCCAGCAGGGGCCGTAACACTGAAGCTTTCTTT. Protein: CASRGRNTEAFF.

This clone was seen once. A junction end diverges from the germline sequence, so it may reflect a read error. This chain uses TRBV19 with TRBJ1-6, with a tentative D call TRBD1 (6 bases). Germline CDR1 and CDR2: LNHDA and SQIVND (reference sequence). This CDR3 has 13 amino acids. CDR3 sequence: CASSPGQFSPFHF. In nucleotides, the CDR3 is TGTGCCAGTAGCCCCGGACAGTTTTCACCCTTCCACTTT.

The chain is built from TRBV6-2 or TRBV6-3 and TRBJ2-7; D may be TRBD1 (6 bases). Trimming removed 3 bases from V and 3 bases from J, with 18 bases in between. CDR1 and CDR2 from the germline V gene are MNHEY and SVGEGT. The CDR3 is made up of 16 amino acids. The CDR3 nucleotides are TGTGCCAGCAGTTATGAGCGAGGGGGTGGACGCTACGAGCAGTACTTC. The encoded protein is CASSYERGGGRYEQYF.

Only a few counts were recorded for this clone. The chain links TRBV24-1 to TRBJ1-1; D uncertain. Trimming took off 7 bases at V and 4 bases at J, with 12 bases between the two ends. The length of the CDR3 is 13 residues. CDR1 is KGHDR, CDR2 SFDVKD, per germline. The CDR3 loop is CATRAPKSTEAFF. The CDR3 nucleotides are TGTGCCACCAGAGCACCAAAGAGCACTGAAGCTTTCTTT.

The genes are TRBV27 and TRBJ2-3; TRBD1 aligns across 8 bases. The J segment lost 0 bases and the V segment lost 8 bases, leaving 7 bases of the junction unmatched. The CDR3 has 15 amino acids. Per germline, CDR1 MNHEY and CDR2 SMNVEV (reference sequence). In nucleotides, the CDR3 is TGTGCCAGCGCGGACAGGGCGGGTAGCACAGATACGCAGTATTTT. As protein: CASADRAGSTDTQYF.

On this clone itself: Mismatch with germline at one junction end may stem from a read error. This sequence joins TRBV7-7 and TRBJ1-3, with 7 bases aligning to TRBD1. Germline CDR1 is SSHAT and CDR2 is FNYEAQ (reference sequence). This CDR3 spans 16 amino acids. CDR3 amino acids: CASSLGPGGSGNTIYF. DNA for the CDR3: TGTGCTAGCAGCTTAGGCCCAGGGGGTTCTGGAAACACCATATATTTT. Full variable domain (outside the CDR3, taken from reference TRBV7-7 and TRBJ1-3): GAGVSQSPRYKVTKRGQDVTLRCDPISSHATLYWYQQALGQGPEFLTYFNYEAQPDKSGLPSDRFSAERPEGSISTLTIQRTEQRDSAMYRCASSLGPGGSGNTIYFGEGSWLTVV.

This clone was seen only a few times. J is TRBJ1-2 and V is TRBV3-1 (or the pseudogene TRBV3-2); D is perhaps TRBD1 (5 bases). This CDR3 region has 15 residues. Trimming removed 0 bases at V and 8 bases at J, with 16 bases between. Germline loops: CDR1 LGHDT, CDR2 YNNKEL (reference sequence). The CDR3 DNA sequence: TGTGCCAGCAGCCAAGATTTGGGACTATTGGGCGGCTACACCTTC. Translation gives CASSQDLGLLGGYTF.

The genes are TRBV27 and TRBJ2-7, with a tentative D call TRBD1 (6 bases). The CDR3 has 16 amino acids. Germline lookup yields CDR1 MNHEY and CDR2 SMNVEV (reference sequence). V lost 5 bases to trimming and J lost 2 bases, with 19 bases between them. CDR3 coding DNA: TGTGCCAGCAGTCGCGATGCTGGGGGCGCCACCTACGAGCAGTACTTC. Its translation is CASSRDAGGATYEQYF.

The V and J genes are TRBV9 and TRBJ2-1; 12 bases are shared with TRBD2. Germline V gene data show CDR1 as SGDLS and CDR2 as YYNGEE. The CDR3 consists of 16 residues. Trimming took 2 bases from V and 8 from J; bases not matched to a gene: 8. CDR3 nucleotides: TGTGCCAGCAGCGTCAGACTAGCGGGGGCCAGGGATGAGCAGTTCTTC. Protein product: CASSVRLAGARDEQFF.

This chain uses TRBV14 with TRBJ1-2; D is ambiguous. The CDR3 is 15 residues long. Germline-derived CDR1 and CDR2 are SGHDN and FVKESK. V was trimmed by 4 bases and J by 6 bases, leaving 18 bases between them. The CDR3 sequence is CASSPHASVLDGYTF. The CDR3 DNA reads as TGTGCCAGCAGCCCCCACGCCTCGGTTTTAGATGGCTACACCTTC.